This entry features one TCR beta chain sequence. Its specificity is not known. These data belong to a study of shared clonotypes between healthy human individuals. General study findings and limits: Owing to a small donor count, the genetic and exposure-history diversity represented was limited. Rarefaction demonstrated incomplete sorted-subset sequencing despite large depth.

Positive CCR7 selection of CD45RO-negative cells yielded the naive CD8 cells, and terminally differentiated effector memory CD45RA+ cells were excluded. The assay was carried out at the deep level. The repertoire was sequenced with immunoSEQ multiplex PCR; TCRdb's copy has only in-frame clones and lacks some. The sample has approximately 840,000 clones; around 96% are singletons. The origin of this receptor is a man aged 30-40 years in good health. The specimen was naive CD8+ T cells sorted from blood.

The CDR3 here is CASSEGGTGDTQYF. The CDR3 DNA reads as TGTGCCAGCAGTGAGGGCGGGACAGGGGATACGCAGTATTTT. This rearrangement joins TRBV6-5 to TRBJ2-3, with 9 bases fitting TRBD1. Germline assignment: CDR1 MNHEY and CDR2 SVGAGI. This CDR3 contains 14 residues. The V and J ends lost 5 bases and 6 bases, in that order; junction bases with no gene match: 6.